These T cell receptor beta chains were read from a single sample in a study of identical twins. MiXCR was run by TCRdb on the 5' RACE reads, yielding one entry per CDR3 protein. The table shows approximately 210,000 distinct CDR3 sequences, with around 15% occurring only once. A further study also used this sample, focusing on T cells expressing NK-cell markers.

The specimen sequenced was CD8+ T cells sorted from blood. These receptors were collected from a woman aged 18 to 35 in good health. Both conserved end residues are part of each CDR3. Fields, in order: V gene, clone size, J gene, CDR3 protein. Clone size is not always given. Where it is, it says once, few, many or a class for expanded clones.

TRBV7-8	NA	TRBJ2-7	CASSGDGADSEQYF
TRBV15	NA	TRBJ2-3	CATSEMRGGRDTQYF
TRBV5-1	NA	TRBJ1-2	CASSLVANSNYGYTF
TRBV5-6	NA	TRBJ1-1	CASSSSTEGLGPEAFF
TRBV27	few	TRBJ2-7	CASSFRETGYEQYF
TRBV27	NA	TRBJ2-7	CASSWGSSTYEQYF
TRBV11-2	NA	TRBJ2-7	CASSSGLAGASSYEQYF
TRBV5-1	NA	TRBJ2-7	CASSGRTSGYEQYF
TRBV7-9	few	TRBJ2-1	CASSFRALGKYNEQFF
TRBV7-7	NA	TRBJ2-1	CASSAGLAPNEQFF
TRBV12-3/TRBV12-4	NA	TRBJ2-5	CASSSDREPQETQYF
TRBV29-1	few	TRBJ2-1	CSAQGQGGETSLFF
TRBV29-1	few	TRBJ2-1	CSVEWVTPIIDNEQFF
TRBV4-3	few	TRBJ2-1	CASSQDPGLAAYNEQFF
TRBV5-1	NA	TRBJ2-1	CASSSSGAYNEQFF
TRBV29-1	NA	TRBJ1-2	CSVPGDNYGYTF